These 3 T cell receptor beta chains came from one sample sequenced in a study of CD8 T cells in Susac syndrome. Random hexamers were used to reverse transcribe an amount of roughly 0.5 to 1 ug RNA. In TCRdb, the immunoSEQ multiplex PCR reads were re-called with MiXCR into one record per CDR3 protein. This sample has around 150,000 distinct CDR3 sequences; more than 85% occur once, and the top ten carry over 0.15%. Sample: CD8+ T cells from PBMCs. These receptors all stem from a human donor with Susac syndrome.

This clonotype was detected only once. This rearrangement joins TRBV20-1 to TRBJ2-7, with D possibly called TRBD1 or TRBD2 (6 bases each). Deletions cut 5 bases from V and 3 bases from J, with 23 bases between. Germline assignment: CDR1 DFQATT and CDR2 SNEGSKA (reference sequence). CDR3 length: 16 residues. Here the CDR3 reads CSAPPKVRRGYYEQYF. CDR3 nucleotide sequence: TGCAGTGCTCCCCCGAAGGTCCGGAGGGGGTACTACGAGCAGTACTTC.

This chain connects TRBV2 to TRBJ2-2; D may be TRBD2 (5 bases). V shed 4 bases and J shed 1 base, with 10 bases lying between them. This CDR3 comprises 15 residues. Per germline, CDR1 SNHLY and CDR2 FYNNEI. The CDR3 sequence: CASSVRLLNTGELFF. Here the CDR3 DNA reads TGTGCCAGCAGTGTAAGACTATTGAACACCGGGGAGCTGTTTTTT. The full variable domain, completed using reference TRBV2 and TRBJ2-2, is EPEVTQTPSHQVTQMGQEVILRCVPISNHLYFYWYRQILGQKVEFLVSFYNNEISEKSEIFDDQFSVERPDGSNFTLKIRSTKLEDSAMYFCASSVRLLNTGELFFGEGSRLTVL.

This sequence joins TRBV30 and TRBJ2-3; 9 bases match TRBD2. The CDR3 loop spans 15 amino acids. Germline CDR1 GTSNPN, CDR2 SVGIG (reference sequence). V shed 6 bases, J shed 6 bases, and the junction held 13 bases outside the gene matches. The CDR3 spells CACSTSGFSMDTQYF. CDR3 bases: TGTGCCTGTTCGACTAGCGGATTTAGTATGGATACGCAGTATTTT.